This T cell receptor (beta chain) derives from a study of blood T cell repertoires in COVID-19. In the study overall: Sites across the United States, Italy and Spain contributed samples from acute and convalescent COVID-19. T cells, B-cell-depleted T cells, or PBMCs provided the cDNA or gDNA that served as material.

Original methodology: From reference gene primer amplification, estimates of nucleated cell counts were derived. The table came from immunoSEQ multiplex PCR; TCRdb's copy has only in-frame clones and leaves some out. D and trimming come from the DNA, and the V and J calls and clone size come from that table. The data contain 75,000 to 100,000 clones, 87% of them singletons. The CDR3 sequence is 14 residues long. Trimming left V 2 bases short and J 0 bases short, with 7 bases between. In germline, CDR1 is SEHNR, CDR2 FQNEAQ (reference sequence). The V call is TRBV7-9, the J call TRBJ1-1, with no clear D. The clonotype originates from a human donor in a cohort sampled during active COVID-19. Input material: peripheral blood. CDR3 DNA: TGTGCCAGCAGCTTATTGGCCATGAACACTGAAGCTTTCTTT. Its protein is CASSLLAMNTEAFF.